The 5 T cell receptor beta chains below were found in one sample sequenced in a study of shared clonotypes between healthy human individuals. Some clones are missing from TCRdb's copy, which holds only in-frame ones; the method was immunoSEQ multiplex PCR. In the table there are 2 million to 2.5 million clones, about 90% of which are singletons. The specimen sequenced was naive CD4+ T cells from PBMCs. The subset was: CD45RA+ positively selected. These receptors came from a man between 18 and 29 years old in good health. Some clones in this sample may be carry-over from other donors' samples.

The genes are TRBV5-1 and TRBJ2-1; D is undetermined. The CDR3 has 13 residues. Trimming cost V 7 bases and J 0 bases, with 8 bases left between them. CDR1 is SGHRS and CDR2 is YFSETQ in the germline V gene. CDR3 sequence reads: CASHESSYNEQFF. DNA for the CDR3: TGCGCCAGCCATGAGAGCTCCTACAATGAGCAGTTCTTC.

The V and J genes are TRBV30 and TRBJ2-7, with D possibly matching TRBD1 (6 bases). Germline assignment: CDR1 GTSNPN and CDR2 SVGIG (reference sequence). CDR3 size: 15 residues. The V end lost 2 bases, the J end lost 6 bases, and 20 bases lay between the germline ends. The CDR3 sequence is CAWSSQVGALVEQYF. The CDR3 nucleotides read TGTGCCTGGAGTTCTCAGGTGGGGGCCCTCGTCGAGCAGTACTTC.

This chain's CDR3 is CASSLSGVRVETQYF. The CDR3, as DNA: TGCGCCAGCAGCTTGAGTGGGGTCAGGGTAGAGACCCAGTACTTC. This chain uses TRBV5-1 with TRBJ2-5, with D possibly being TRBD1 (5 bases). Germline V gene data show CDR1 as SGHRS and CDR2 as YFSETQ. This CDR3 contains 15 residues. V lost 1 base and J 4 bases, leaving 14 bases between the germline ends.

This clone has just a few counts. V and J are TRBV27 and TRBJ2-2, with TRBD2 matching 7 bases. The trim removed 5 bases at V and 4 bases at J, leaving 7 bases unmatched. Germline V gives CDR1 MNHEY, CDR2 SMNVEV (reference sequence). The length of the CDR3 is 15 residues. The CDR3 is CASSPYGGFTGELFF. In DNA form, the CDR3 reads TGTGCCAGCAGTCCCTACGGGGGGTTCACCGGGGAGCTGTTTTTT.

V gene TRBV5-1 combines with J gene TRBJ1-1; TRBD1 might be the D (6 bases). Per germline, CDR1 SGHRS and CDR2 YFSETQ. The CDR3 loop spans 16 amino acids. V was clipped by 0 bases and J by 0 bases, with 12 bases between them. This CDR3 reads CASSLAQGTMNTEAFF. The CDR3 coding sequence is TGCGCCAGCAGCTTGGCCCAGGGGACTATGAACACTGAAGCTTTCTTT. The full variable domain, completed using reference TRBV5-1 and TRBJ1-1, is KAGVTQTPRYLIKTRGQQVTLSCSPISGHRSVSWYQQTPGQGLQFLFEYFSETQRNKGNFPGRFSGRQFSNSRSEMNVSTLELGDSALYLCASSLAQGTMNTEAFFGQGTRLTVV.